A selection of T cell receptor beta chains follows, all from one sample in a study of T cell responses to AZD1222 COVID-19 vaccine. Assay: immunoSEQ multiplex PCR; the TCRdb copy retains only in-frame clones and omits some. The data hold under 80,000 clones, with roughly 85% observed a single time. The specimen comprised peripheral blood, sampled 28 days after the second AZD1222 dose. The receptors come from an adult who received the AZD1222 COVID-19 vaccine. CDR3s include the opening cysteine and the closing phenylalanine or tryptophan. Fields, in order: V gene, clone size, D gene, J gene, CDR3 DNA, CDR3 protein. A D gene is named only where the DNA matches it firmly. Rows give clone size only sometimes, using once, few, many, or a class for an expanded clone.

>TRBV5-1|.|.|TRBJ1-2
TGCGCCAGCAGCGCGGCTCCTGCGGACTATGGCTACACCTTC
CASSAAPADYGYTF
>TRBV3-1/TRBV3-2|.|.|TRBJ1-1
TGTGCCAGCAACCCGAGAGACAGGAACACTGAAGCTTTCTTT
CASNPRDRNTEAFF
>TRBV5-5|.|TRBD2|TRBJ2-1
TGTGCCAGCAGCCCCCTAGCGGGAGGCCTTATCAATGAGCAGTTCTTC
CASSPLAGGLINEQFF
>TRBV4-2|.|TRBD2|TRBJ2-1
TGTGCCAGCAGCCAAGATCTGCGGGAGCACAATGAGCAGTTCTTC
CASSQDLREHNEQFF
>TRBV7-2|.|.|TRBJ1-5
TGTGCCAGCAGCGAACATAGGGGACGCAATCAGCCCCAGCATTTT
CASSEHRGRNQPQHF
>TRBV2|few|.|TRBJ2-7
TGTGCCAGCAGTGAAGCAGGGTCTTTGGCAGACCCAGGGCAGTACTTC
CASSEAGSLADPGQYF
>TRBV23-1|.|TRBD1|TRBJ1-6
TGCGCCAGCAGTCAATCGCGACCGAGACAGGGCGAACTTACCTATAATTCACCCCTCCACTTT
CASSQSRPRQGELTYNSPLHF
>TRBV3-1/TRBV3-2|.|TRBD1|TRBJ1-1
TGTGCCAGCAGCCAAATCGACAGGGACACTGAAGCTTTCTTT
CASSQIDRDTEAFF
>TRBV27|few|.|TRBJ2-2
TGTGCCAGCAGGGACGGGGGCGCCGGCACCGGGGAGCTGTTTTTT
CASRDGGAGTGELFF
>TRBV18|.|TRBD1|TRBJ1-2
TGTGCCAGCTCCCGGGGGACAGGGGACTATGGCTACACCTTC
CASSRGTGDYGYTF
>TRBV3-1/TRBV3-2|.|.|TRBJ1-1
TGTGCCAGCAGCCAATGGAGTTATGAAGCTTTCTTT
CASSQWSYEAFF
>TRBV12-5|.|.|TRBJ2-3
TGTGCTAGTGGGCCTTCCGGGACTAGCACAGATACGCAGTATTTT
CASGPSGTSTDTQYF
>TRBV6-5|.|.|TRBJ1-1
TGTGCCAGCAGTTTCACCCCAGGAAAGGGCCGGACTGAAGCTTTCTTT
CASSFTPGKGRTEAFF
>TRBV11-2|.|.|TRBJ2-7
TGTGCCAGCAGCTTAGACCCCCTGCACGAGCAGTACTTC
CASSLDPLHEQYF
>TRBV5-1|.|TRBD2|TRBJ2-3
TGCGCCAGCAGCGTACGTCTCTCGAGCGGGACCGCATATACGCAGTATTTT
CASSVRLSSGTAYTQYF
>TRBV12-5|.|.|TRBJ2-6
TGTGCTAGTGGTTTGGACCTCTATGGGGCCAACGTCCTGACTTTC
CASGLDLYGANVLTF
>TRBV19|few|.|TRBJ2-1
TGTGCCAGTAGCCGGACAGAGGAGCAGTTCTTC
CASSRTEEQFF
>TRBV7-2|.|TRBD1|TRBJ1-1
TGTGCCAGCAGCTTAGCGGAACAGGGGGACACTGAAGCTTTCTTT
CASSLAEQGDTEAFF
>TRBV19|.|.|TRBJ2-7
TGTGCCAGTAGTAGTCAGGCCACCTACGAGCAGTACTTC
CASSSQATYEQYF
>TRBV7-2|.|.|TRBJ1-1
TGTGCCAGCAGCTCCAGGGGACGGGGGATAACTGAAGCTTTCTTT
CASSSRGRGITEAFF
>TRBV2|.|TRBD2|TRBJ2-2
TGTGCCAGCAGGACGGGAGGGCCGAACACCGGGGAGCTGTTTTTT
CASRTGGPNTGELFF
>TRBV19|.|.|TRBJ1-5
TGTGCCAGTAGGTACAGGGAACTCAATCAGCCCCAGCATTTT
CASRYRELNQPQHF
>TRBV6-5|few|.|TRBJ2-7
TGTGCCAGCGTTCGGGACACCTTCTCCTACGAGCAGTACTTC
CASVRDTFSYEQYF
>TRBV5-1|few|.|TRBJ2-6
TGCGCCAGCAGCTTGGCCGCAAGTGCTGGGGCCAACGTCCTGACTTTC
CASSLAASAGANVLTF
>TRBV12-5|.|TRBD1|TRBJ2-2
TGTGCTAGTGGCCAGGACAGGGGGAACACCGGGGAGCTGTTTTTT
CASGQDRGNTGELFF
>TRBV18|.|.|TRBJ2-7
TGTGCCAGCTCACCAGTCCAGGAATCCTACGAGCAGTACTTC
CASSPVQESYEQYF
>TRBV5-1|.|TRBD1|TRBJ2-3
TGCGCCAGCCGACAGGGGGCAGATACGCAGTATTTT
CASRQGADTQYF